The 16 T cell receptor beta chains in this list originate from one sample, sequenced in a study of blood T cell repertoires in COVID-19. TCRdb's copy holds only in-frame clones and misses some; the assay was immunoSEQ multiplex PCR. The sample comprises more than 85,000 clones, about 71% of which are singletons, and around 4.5% rests with the top ten. The sample comprised peripheral blood. The source of these receptors is a woman aged 45 to 65 with acute or convalescent COVID-19.

The chain combines TRBV3-1 (or the pseudogene TRBV3-2) with TRBJ1-1; D might be TRBD1 (5 bases). Trimming left V 8 bases short and J 3 bases short, with 10 bases between. The CDR3 loop spans 12 amino acids. Germline values: CDR1 LGHDT, CDR2 YNNKEL (reference sequence). CDR3 amino acids: CASQAGDTEAFF. DNA of the CDR3: TGTGCCAGCCAGGCGGGGGACACTGAAGCTTTCTTT.

This clone turned up a few times. The J gene is TRBJ2-7, the V gene TRBV5-1; 7 bases map to TRBD1. V shed 2 bases and J 4 bases; nucleotides not matched to a gene: 6. The CDR3 contains 14 residues. CDR1 is SGHRS, CDR2 YFSETQ, per germline. CDR3 sequence reads: CASSFGTDNYEQYF. In DNA, the CDR3 is TGCGCCAGCAGCTTTGGGACAGACAATTACGAGCAGTACTTC.

The CDR3 region is CAISESLSASSGANVLTF. In nucleotides, the CDR3 is TGTGCCATCAGTGAGTCACTGTCCGCGTCCTCTGGGGCCAACGTCCTGACTTTC. V and J are TRBV10-3 and TRBJ2-6; D gene uncertain. The V and J ends lost 0 bases and 0 bases respectively, with 12 bases between them. CDR1 is ENHRY and CDR2 is SYGVKD in the germline V gene. CDR3 length equals 18 residues.

The V and J genes are TRBV6-5 and TRBJ1-2; 7 bases align to TRBD1. Unmatched junction bases numbered 8, after V lost 6 bases and J lost 4 bases. Germline CDR1 and CDR2: MNHEY and SVGAGI. This CDR3 comprises 14 residues. In DNA form, the CDR3 reads TGTGCCAGCAGAGGAGGGGGCAGTGGCTATGGCTACACCTTC. Amino acid sequence: CASRGGGSGYGYTF.

The chain is built from TRBV12-3 or TRBV12-4 and TRBJ2-1; possible D gene TRBD1, 6 bases. Trimming took off 3 bases at V and 7 bases at J, with 10 bases between the two ends. This CDR3 contains 13 residues. The CDR3 spells CASSLNRVNEQFF. In nucleotides, the CDR3 is TGTGCCAGCAGTTTGAACAGGGTAAATGAGCAGTTCTTC.

This sequence joins TRBV18 and TRBJ2-7; 10 positions agree with TRBD2. CDR1 KGHSH and CDR2 LQKENI come from the germline V gene. The CDR3 spans 14 residues. Losses at the gene ends were 6 bases for V and 4 bases for J; bases not matched to a gene: 6. DNA for the CDR3: TGTGCCAGCTCCCAGAGTAGCGGGGGGTACGAGCAGTACTTC. Protein product: CASSQSSGGYEQYF.

The chain uses TRBV5-1 and TRBJ2-1; 8 bases map to TRBD2. Germline CDR1 is SGHRS and CDR2 is YFSETQ. The CDR3 loop spans 13 amino acids. The junction had 6 bases not matched to a gene; V was cut back by 3 bases and J by 10 bases. Written as DNA, the CDR3 is TGCGCCAGCAGCTCACTACCGGGGGGGGAGCAGTTCTTC. Encoded protein: CASSSLPGGEQFF.

V usage is TRBV21-1 and J usage is TRBJ1-6; the D call TRBD1 from the table was never checked on the DNA. TRBV21-1 is labeled a pseudogene. CDR3 length equals 15 residues. CDR3 in amino acids: CASSRTGRSNSPLHF. Written as DNA, the CDR3 is TGTGCCAGCAGCCGGACAGGGAGGAGTAATTCACCCCTCCACTTT.

This chain connects TRBV7-2 to TRBJ1-1, with 11 bases lining up with TRBD1. This CDR3 has 14 residues. The germline V gene encodes CDR1 SGHTA and CDR2 FQGNSA. V lost 5 bases, J lost 5 bases, and 4 bases stayed unmatched. The CDR3 loop is CASSPGQGATEAFF. CDR3 nucleotide sequence: TGTGCCAGCAGCCCCGGACAGGGGGCGACTGAAGCTTTCTTT.

V usage is TRBV12-3 or TRBV12-4 and J usage is TRBJ1-1; D gene ambiguous. The V gene lost 2 bases and the J gene lost 3 bases, with 7 bases spanning the gap. This CDR3 contains 13 residues. This chain's CDR3 is CASSLKRDTEAFF. In DNA, the CDR3 is TGTGCCAGCAGTTTAAAAAGAGACACTGAAGCTTTCTTT.

This clone was detected a few times. J is TRBJ1-6 and V is TRBV3-1 (or the pseudogene TRBV3-2), with D maybe TRBD1 (5 bases). Per the germline V gene, CDR1 is LGHDT and CDR2 is YNNKEL (reference sequence). The CDR3 is made up of 15 amino acids. The V end lost 4 bases, the J end lost 8 bases, and 15 bases lay between the germline ends. In DNA, the CDR3 is TGTGCCAGCAGCCTTTCCCTAGGGGCGGATTCACCCCTCCACTTT. Its translation is CASSLSLGADSPLHF.

The chain uses TRBV9 and TRBJ1-5; 9 bases are a match to TRBD1. V was pared by 3 bases and J by 6 bases, with 7 bases of the junction left unmatched. The CDR3 has 15 residues. Germline V lookup: CDR1 SGDLS, CDR2 YYNGEE. The CDR3 region is CASSAEGQGRQPQHF. The CDR3 nucleotides are TGTGCCAGCAGCGCAGAGGGACAGGGACGTCAGCCCCAGCATTTT.

The rearrangement links TRBV11-2 to TRBJ2-5; TRBD2 agrees at 8 bases. The CDR3 is made up of 19 amino acids. The junction had 13 bases not matched to a gene; V was cut back by 0 bases and J by 1 base. Per germline, CDR1 SGHAT and CDR2 FQNNGV. This CDR3 is CASSLEALGSGGLQETQYF. The DNA of the CDR3 is TGTGCCAGCAGCTTAGAGGCCCTGGGGAGCGGGGGCCTCCAAGAGACCCAGTACTTC.

The chain uses TRBV29-1 and TRBJ1-2; 10 bases are shared with TRBD1. Germline trimming cut 4 bases from V and 6 bases from J; bases unmatched to any gene: 5. Per germline, CDR1 SQVTM and CDR2 ANQGSEA. The CDR3 length is 13 residues. The CDR3 loop reads CSVGMDRGNGYTF. Here the CDR3 DNA reads TGCAGCGTTGGGATGGACAGGGGGAATGGCTACACCTTC.

The J gene is TRBJ2-7, the V gene TRBV6-2 or TRBV6-3, with 10 nucleotides matching TRBD1. Trimming cost V 4 bases and J 1 base; bases outside gene matches: 7. The germline CDR1 and CDR2 sequences are MNHEY and SVGEGT. CDR3 length: 16 amino acids. The chain's CDR3 is CASSSYGDRGSYEQYF. The DNA for the CDR3 is TGTGCCAGCAGTTCCTACGGGGACAGGGGTTCCTACGAGCAGTACTTC.

This chain links TRBV18 with TRBJ1-6; 9 bases are shared with TRBD1. Losses at the gene ends were 6 bases for V and 6 bases for J; bases not matched to a gene: 6. CDR1 and CDR2 (germline): KGHSH, LQKENI. The CDR3 loop spans 15 amino acids. CDR3 amino acids: CASSSATGGNSPLHF. CDR3 coding DNA: TGTGCCAGCTCTAGCGCGACAGGGGGTAATTCACCCCTCCACTTT.